The T cell receptor beta chain described here comes from a study of beta chain features in type 1 diabetes. Study-wide findings and caveats: All four CD4+ subsets from Type 1 diabetes patients carried moderately but significantly shorter TCRB CDR3s.

Per germline, CDR1 SGHRS and CDR2 YFSETQ. The germline V and J ends were trimmed by 0 bases and 5 bases, with 8 bases remaining between them. The CDR3 covers 13 residues. There are a few counts of this clone. The target antigen is unknown. This CDR3 is also generated by other DNA sequences in the sample. The isolated RNA, all of it, was reverse transcribed, so expressed TCRB transcripts were what got sequenced. The table came from immunoSEQ multiplex PCR; TCRdb's copy has only in-frame clones and leaves some out. The sample lists about 280,000 clones; 15% were seen once. The material sequenced was naive CD4+ T cells from blood. This sequence was found in a man aged 18-30 years with type 1 diabetes. The chain couples TRBV5-1 to TRBJ2-5, with D hard to call. CDR3 nucleotide sequence: TGCGCCAGCAGCTTGGCCGGCAGGGAGACCCAGTACTTC. Translating gives CASSLAGRETQYF.